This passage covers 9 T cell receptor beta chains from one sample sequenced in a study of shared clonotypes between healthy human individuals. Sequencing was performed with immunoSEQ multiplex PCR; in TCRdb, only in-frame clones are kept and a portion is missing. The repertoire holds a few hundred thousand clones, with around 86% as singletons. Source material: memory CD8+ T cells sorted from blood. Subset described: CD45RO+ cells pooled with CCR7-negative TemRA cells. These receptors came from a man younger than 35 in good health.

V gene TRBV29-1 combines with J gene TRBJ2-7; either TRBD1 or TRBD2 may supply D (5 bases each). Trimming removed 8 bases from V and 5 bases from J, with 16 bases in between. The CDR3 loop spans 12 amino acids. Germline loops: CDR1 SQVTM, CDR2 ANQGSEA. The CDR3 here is CSKGTGAHEQYF. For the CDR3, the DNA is TGCAGCAAAGGGACGGGCGCCCACGAGCAGTACTTC.

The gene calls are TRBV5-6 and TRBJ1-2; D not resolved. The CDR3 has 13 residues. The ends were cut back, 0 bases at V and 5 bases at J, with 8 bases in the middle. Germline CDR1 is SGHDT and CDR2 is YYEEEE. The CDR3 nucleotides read TGTGCCAGCAGCTTGGTGTCAGATTATGGCTACACCTTC. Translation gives CASSLVSDYGYTF.

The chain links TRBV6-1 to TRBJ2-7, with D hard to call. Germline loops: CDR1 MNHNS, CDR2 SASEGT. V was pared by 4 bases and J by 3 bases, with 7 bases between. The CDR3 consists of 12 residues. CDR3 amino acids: CASSGPFYEQYF. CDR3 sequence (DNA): TGTGCCAGCAGTGGCCCTTTCTACGAGCAGTACTTC.

As DNA, the CDR3 is TGTGCCAGCAGCGGGGGGGAGACAGGCGACAATGAGCAGTTCTTC. Protein sequence: CASSGGETGDNEQFF. The chain employs TRBV11-3 and TRBJ2-1, with a weak D call TRBD2 (7 bases). V lost 5 bases to trimming and J lost 5 bases, with 16 bases between them. The CDR3 loop spans 15 amino acids. CDR1 and CDR2 (germline): SGHNT, YENEEA.

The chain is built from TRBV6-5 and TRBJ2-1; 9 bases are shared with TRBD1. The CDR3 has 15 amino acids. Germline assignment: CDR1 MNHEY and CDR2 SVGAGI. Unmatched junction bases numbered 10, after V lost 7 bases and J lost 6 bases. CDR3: CASNWRQGGINEQFF. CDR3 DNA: TGTGCCAGCAATTGGAGACAGGGGGGCATCAATGAGCAGTTCTTC.

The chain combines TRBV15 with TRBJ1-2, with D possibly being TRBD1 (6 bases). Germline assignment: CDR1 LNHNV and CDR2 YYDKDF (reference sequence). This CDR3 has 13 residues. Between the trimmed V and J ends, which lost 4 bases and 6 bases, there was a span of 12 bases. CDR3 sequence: CATSKGGRDGYTF. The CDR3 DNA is TGTGCCACCAGCAAGGGGGGAAGGGATGGCTACACCTTC.

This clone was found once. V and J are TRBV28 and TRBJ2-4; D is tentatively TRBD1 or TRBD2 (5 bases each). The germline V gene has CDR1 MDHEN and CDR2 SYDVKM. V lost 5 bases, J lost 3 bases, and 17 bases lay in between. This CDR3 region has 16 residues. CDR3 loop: CASSVGPGTYKNIQYF. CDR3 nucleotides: TGTGCCAGCAGTGTAGGTCCCGGGACGTACAAAAACATTCAGTACTTC.

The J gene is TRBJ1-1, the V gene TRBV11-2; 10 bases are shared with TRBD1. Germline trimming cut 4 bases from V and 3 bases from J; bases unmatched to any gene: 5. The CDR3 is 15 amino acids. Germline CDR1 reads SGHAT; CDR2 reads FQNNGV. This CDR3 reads CASSSRQGADTEAFF. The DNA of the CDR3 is TGTGCCAGCAGCTCCAGACAGGGGGCAGACACTGAAGCTTTCTTT.

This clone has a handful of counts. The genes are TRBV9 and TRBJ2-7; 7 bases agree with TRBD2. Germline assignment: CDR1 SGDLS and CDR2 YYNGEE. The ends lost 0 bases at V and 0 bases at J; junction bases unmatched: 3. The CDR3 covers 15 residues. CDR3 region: CASSVEPSGSYEQYF. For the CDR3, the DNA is TGTGCCAGCAGCGTAGAGCCTAGCGGCTCCTACGAGCAGTACTTC. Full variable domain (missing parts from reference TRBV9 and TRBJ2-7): DSGVTQTPKHLITATGQRVTLRCSPRSGDLSVYWYQQSLDQGLQFLIQYYNGEERAKGNILERFSAQQFPDLHSELNLSSLELGDSALYFCASSVEPSGSYEQYFGPGTRLTVT.